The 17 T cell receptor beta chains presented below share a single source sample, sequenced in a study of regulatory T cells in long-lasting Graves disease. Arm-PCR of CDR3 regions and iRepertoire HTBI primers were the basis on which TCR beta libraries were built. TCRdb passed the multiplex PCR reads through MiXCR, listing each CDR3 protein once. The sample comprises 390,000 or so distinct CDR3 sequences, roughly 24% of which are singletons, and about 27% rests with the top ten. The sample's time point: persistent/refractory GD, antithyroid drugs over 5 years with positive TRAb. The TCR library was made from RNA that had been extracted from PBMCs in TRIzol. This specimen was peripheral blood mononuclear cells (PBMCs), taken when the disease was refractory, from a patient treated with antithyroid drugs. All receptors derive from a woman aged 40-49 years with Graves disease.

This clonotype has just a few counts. CDR3: CASRGTGRETQYF. The CDR3 DNA reads as TGTGCCAGCAGGGGGACAGGGAGGGAGACCCAGTACTTC. The gene calls are TRBV6-1 and TRBJ2-5, with 9 bases lining up with TRBD1. There are 13 residues in the CDR3. From germline, CDR1 is MNHNS and CDR2 SASEGT. With 6 bases clipped from V and 5 bases from J, the junction kept 4 bases outside the gene matches.

The CDR3 is CASSSRLANTGELFF. As DNA, the CDR3 is TGTGCCAGCAGTTCCCGACTAGCGAACACCGGGGAGCTGTTTTTT. The rearrangement joins TRBV6-9 to TRBJ2-2, with D possibly being TRBD2 (6 bases). Germline assignment: CDR1 MNHGY and CDR2 SVAAGI. The CDR3 is made up of 15 amino acids. V lost 4 bases, J lost 0 bases, and 9 bases lay in between.

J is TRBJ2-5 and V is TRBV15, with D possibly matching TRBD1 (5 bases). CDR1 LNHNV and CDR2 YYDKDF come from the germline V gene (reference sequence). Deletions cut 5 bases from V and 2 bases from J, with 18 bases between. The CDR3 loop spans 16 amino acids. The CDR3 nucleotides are TGTGCCACCAGCCACACAAGGGGTGTTGGGCAAGAGACCCAGTACTTC. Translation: CATSHTRGVGQETQYF. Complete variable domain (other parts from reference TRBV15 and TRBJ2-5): DAMVIQNPRYQVTQFGKPVTLSCSQTLNHNVMYWYQQKSSQAPKLLFHYYDKDFNNEADTPDNFQSRRPNTSFCFLDIRSPGLGDTAMYLCATSHTRGVGQETQYFGPGTRLLVL.

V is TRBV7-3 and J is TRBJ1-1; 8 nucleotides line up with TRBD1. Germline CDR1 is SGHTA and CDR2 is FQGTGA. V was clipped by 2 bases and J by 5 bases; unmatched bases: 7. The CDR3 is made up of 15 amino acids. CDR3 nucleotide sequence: TGTGCCAGCAGCTTACGGACAGGGTCAAAGACTGAAGCTTTCTTT. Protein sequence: CASSLRTGSKTEAFF.

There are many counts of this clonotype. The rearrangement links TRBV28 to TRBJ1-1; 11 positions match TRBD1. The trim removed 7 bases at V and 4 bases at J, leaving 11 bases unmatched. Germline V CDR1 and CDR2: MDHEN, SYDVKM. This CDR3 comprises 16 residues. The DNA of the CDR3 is TGTGCCAGCAACCCCCCGCCGGGACAGGGGGGCACTGAAGCTTTCTTT. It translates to CASNPPPGQGGTEAFF.

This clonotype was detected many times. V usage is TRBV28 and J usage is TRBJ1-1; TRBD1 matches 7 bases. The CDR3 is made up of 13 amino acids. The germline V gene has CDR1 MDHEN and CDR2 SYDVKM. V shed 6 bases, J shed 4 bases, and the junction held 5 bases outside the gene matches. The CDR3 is CASRGQLFTEAFF. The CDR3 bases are TGTGCCAGCAGGGGACAGTTGTTCACTGAAGCTTTCTTT.

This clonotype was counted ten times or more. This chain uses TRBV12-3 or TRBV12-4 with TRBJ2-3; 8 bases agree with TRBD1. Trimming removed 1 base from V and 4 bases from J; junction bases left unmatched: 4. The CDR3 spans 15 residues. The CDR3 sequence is CASSLVGQGSDTQYF. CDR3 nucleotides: TGTGCCAGCAGTTTAGTAGGACAGGGCTCAGATACGCAGTATTTT.

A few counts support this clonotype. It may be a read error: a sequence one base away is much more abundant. For the CDR3, the DNA is TGTGCCAGTAGTATCGGCAGCACCTACGAGCAGTACTTC. Translated: CASSIGSTYEQYF. This rearrangement joins TRBV19 to TRBJ2-7; no firm D call. This CDR3 region has 13 residues. Germline V lookup: CDR1 LNHDA, CDR2 SQIVND (reference sequence). V dropped 3 bases and J dropped 2 bases, with 8 bases sitting between them.

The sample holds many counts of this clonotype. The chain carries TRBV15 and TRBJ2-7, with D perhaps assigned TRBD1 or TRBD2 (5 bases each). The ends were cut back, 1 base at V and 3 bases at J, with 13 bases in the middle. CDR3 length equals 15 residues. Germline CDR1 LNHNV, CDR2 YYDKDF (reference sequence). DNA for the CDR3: TGTGCCACCAGCAGAGGACCGGGGCAATTCTACGAGCAGTACTTC. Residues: CATSRGPGQFYEQYF.

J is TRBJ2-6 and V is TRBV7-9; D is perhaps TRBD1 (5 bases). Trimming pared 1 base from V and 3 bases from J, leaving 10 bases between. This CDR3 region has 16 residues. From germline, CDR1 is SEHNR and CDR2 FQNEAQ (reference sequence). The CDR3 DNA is TGTGCCAGCAGCTTAGAGGGGCGCATTGGGGCCAACGTCCTGACTTTC. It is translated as CASSLEGRIGANVLTF. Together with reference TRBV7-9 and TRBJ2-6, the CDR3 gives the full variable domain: DTGVSQNPRHKITKRGQNVTFRCDPISEHNRLYWYRQTLGQGPEFLTYFQNEAQLEKSRLLSDRFSAERPKGSFSTLEIQRTEQGDSAMYLCASSLEGRIGANVLTFGAGSRLTVL.

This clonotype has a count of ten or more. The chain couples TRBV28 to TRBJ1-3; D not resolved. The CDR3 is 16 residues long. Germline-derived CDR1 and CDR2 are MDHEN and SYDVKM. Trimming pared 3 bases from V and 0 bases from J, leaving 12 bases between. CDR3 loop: CASSFPRGSSGNTIYF. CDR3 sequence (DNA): TGTGCCAGCAGTTTTCCCCGAGGGAGCTCTGGAAACACCATATATTTT.

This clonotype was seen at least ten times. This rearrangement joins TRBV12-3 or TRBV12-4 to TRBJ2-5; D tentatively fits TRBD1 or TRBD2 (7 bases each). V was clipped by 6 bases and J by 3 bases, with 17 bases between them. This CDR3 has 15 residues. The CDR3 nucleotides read TGTGCCAGCAGCCCGGTGTCAGGGGGGGAAGAGACCCAGTACTTC. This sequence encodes CASSPVSGGEETQYF.

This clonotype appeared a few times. The CDR3 DNA reads TGTGCCAGCAGCCCTTGGGAGGCGGGGGAAGAGACCCAGTACTTC. Translation: CASSPWEAGEETQYF. J is TRBJ2-5 and V is TRBV7-9; the match to TRBD2 covers 7 bases. Germline lookup yields CDR1 SEHNR and CDR2 FQNEAQ (reference sequence). V lost 5 bases and J lost 3; bases outside the gene matches: 9. This CDR3 spans 15 amino acids. The entire variable domain, with the rest obtained from reference TRBV7-9 and TRBJ2-5, is as follows: DTGVSQNPRHKITKRGQNVTFRCDPISEHNRLYWYRQTLGQGPEFLTYFQNEAQLEKSRLLSDRFSAERPKGSFSTLEIQRTEQGDSAMYLCASSPWEAGEETQYFGPGTRLLVL.

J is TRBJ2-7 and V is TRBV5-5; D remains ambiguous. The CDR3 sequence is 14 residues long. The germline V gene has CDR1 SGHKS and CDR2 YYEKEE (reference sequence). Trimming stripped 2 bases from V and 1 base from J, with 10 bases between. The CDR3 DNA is TGTGCCAGCAGCTTCTCACGGAATTCCTACGAGCAGTACTTC. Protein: CASSFSRNSYEQYF.

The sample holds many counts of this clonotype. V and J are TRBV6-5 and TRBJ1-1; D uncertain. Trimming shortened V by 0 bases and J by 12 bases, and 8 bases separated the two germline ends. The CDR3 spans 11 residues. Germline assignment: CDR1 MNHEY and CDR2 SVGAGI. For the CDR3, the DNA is TGTGCCAGCAGTTACTCGGTCAAAACTTTCTTT. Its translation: CASSYSVKTFF.

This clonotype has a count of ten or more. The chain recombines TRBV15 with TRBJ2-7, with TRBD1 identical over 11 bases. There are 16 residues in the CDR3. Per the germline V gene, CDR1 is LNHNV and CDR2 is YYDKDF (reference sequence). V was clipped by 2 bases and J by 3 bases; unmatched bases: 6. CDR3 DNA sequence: TGTGCCACCAGCAGACGGAGGACAGGGGGCATCTACGAGCAGTACTTC. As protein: CATSRRRTGGIYEQYF.

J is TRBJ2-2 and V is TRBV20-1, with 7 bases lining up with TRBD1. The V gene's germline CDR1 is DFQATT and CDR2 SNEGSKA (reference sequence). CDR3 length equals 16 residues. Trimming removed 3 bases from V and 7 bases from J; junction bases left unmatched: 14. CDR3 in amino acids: CSARLRGGMEVGELFF. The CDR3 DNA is TGCAGTGCTAGGCTCCGAGGGGGCATGGAAGTCGGGGAGCTGTTTTTT.